This T cell receptor (beta chain) was observed in a study of blood T cell repertoires in COVID-19. Study background: The United States, Italy and Spain provided the acute and convalescent COVID-19 samples.

This clone is a singleton in its sample. The length of the CDR3 is 17 residues. The germline gives CDR1 LGHNA, CDR2 YNFKEQ. The trim removed 1 base at V and 6 bases at J, leaving 6 bases unmatched. Repertoires were generated with immunoSEQ multiplex PCR, while TCRdb's copy carries only in-frame clones and drops some. This sample yields fewer than 350,000 clones, of which more than 70% are seen a single time; around 8% belongs to the top ten. The V call is TRBV4-2, the J call TRBJ2-1; TRBD2 agrees at 13 bases. The receptor comes from a woman aged 45 to 65 who had recovered from COVID-19. The material sequenced was peripheral blood. The CDR3 is CASSQGLAGGWGNEQFF. CDR3 nucleotide sequence: TGTGCCAGCAGCCAAGGACTAGCGGGAGGTTGGGGCAATGAGCAGTTCTTC.